The T cell receptor beta chain described here comes from a study of cytomegalovirus exposure and HLA in healthy donors. Study observations and caveats: Association of approximately 16,000 TCR beta sequences with HLA alleles was found at 0.05 false discovery rate in a later analysis. Analysis was performed later, and it showed HLA-associated TCR beta chains to be more clonally expanded than equally common others. V- and J-gene trimming in TCR beta was tied to a missense DCLRE1C variant by an analysis performed later. 87-base-pair reads could not separate some V segments, including TRBV6-2 and TRBV6-3.

In the case of this clone: Its target is unknown.

PCR was performed using 60 Vbeta and 13 Jbeta primers. Data came from immunoSEQ multiplex PCR; TCRdb stores just in-frame clones and leaves some out. The sample has approximately 150,000 clones, almost 85% seen once; the top ten hold 4.5% to 5.5%. Trimming shortened V by 1 base and J by 6 bases, and 7 bases separated the two germline ends. The germline CDR1 and CDR2 sequences are DFQATT and SNEGSKA (reference sequence). The CDR3 loop spans 11 amino acids. Material for sequencing was PBMCs. V usage is TRBV20-1 and J usage is TRBJ2-7; D is uncertain. This receptor was taken from a girl under 18 in good health and CMV-seropositive. The CDR3 region has the DNA TGCAGTGCTAGAGGGCAGCGCGAGCAGTACTTC. This sequence encodes CSARGQREQYF.